These 7 T cell receptor beta chains originate from one sample sequenced in a study of CXCR4 blockade with PD-1 therapy in pancreatic cancer. Clones were sequenced by immunoSEQ multiplex PCR, and TCRdb holds only the in-frame ones, with some missing. This sample has some 4,500 clones; roughly 57% occur once, and the top ten carry 13% to 15%. The specimen sequenced was tumor tissue. All receptors come from a human donor with pancreatic ductal adenocarcinoma.

The J gene is TRBJ2-7, the V gene TRBV30, with D possibly TRBD2 on 5 matching bases. CDR1 and CDR2 (germline): GTSNPN, SVGIG (reference sequence). CDR3 length equals 11 residues. The V gene lost 3 bases and the J gene lost 5 bases, with 8 bases spanning the gap. CDR3 DNA: TGTGCCTGGAGATCGAGGGACGAGCAGTACTTC. Its protein is CAWRSRDEQYF.

This clone was detected only a few times. V usage is TRBV6-8 and J usage is TRBJ1-1; D unresolved. CDR1 MNHGY and CDR2 SAAAGT come from the germline V gene. With 10 bases removed from V and 6 bases from J, the gap between germline ends came to 21 bases. The CDR3 extends over 14 amino acids. The CDR3 coding sequence is TGTGCCATCAGAAGTGGAGTCTTGCGACCTGAAGCTTTCTTT. Translation: CAIRSGVLRPEAFF.

The CDR3: CASRGWGYGYTF. CDR3 nucleotides: TGTGCCTCGAGGGGTTGGGGCTATGGCTACACCTTC. V is TRBV30 and J is TRBJ1-2; D possibly corresponds to TRBD1 (5 bases). Germline-derived CDR1 and CDR2 are GTSNPN and SVGIG (reference sequence). This CDR3 has 12 amino acids. V dropped 7 bases and J dropped 4 bases, with 13 bases sitting between them.

In this sample, this clone turned up a few times. This chain connects TRBV28 to TRBJ2-5; no firm D call. V was clipped by 1 base and J by 4 bases, with 4 bases between them. Looked up from germline, CDR1 is MDHEN and CDR2 is SYDVKM. The CDR3 is 12 residues long. The CDR3 protein is CASSLFLETQYF. The CDR3 region has the DNA TGTGCCAGCAGTTTATTTCTAGAGACCCAGTACTTC.

This clone is medium-sized within its sample. This sequence joins TRBV6-8 and TRBJ2-1; TRBD2 matches at 15 bases. Germline loops: CDR1 MNHGY, CDR2 SAAAGT. CDR3 length: 14 amino acids. Trimming took 4 bases from V and 14 from J; bases not matched to a gene: 6. CDR3 region: CASSLGLAGGIEFF. In DNA form, the CDR3 reads TGTGCCAGCAGTTTGGGACTAGCGGGGGGAATCGAGTTCTTC.

V gene TRBV7-1 combines with J gene TRBJ2-3; 10 bases fit TRBD2. TRBV7-1 is filed as an ORF, its function uncertain. CDR3 length: 16 residues. The V and J ends lost 5 bases and 4 bases, in that order; junction bases with no gene match: 9. The CDR3 nucleotides read TGTGCCAGCAGCCAGTCCCTAGCGGGAGTTCCAGATACGCAGTATTTT. Amino acid sequence: CASSQSLAGVPDTQYF.

CDR3 in DNA: TGTGCCAGCAGTTTTGACAGGGGAGTCCGCGAGCAGTACTTC. It is translated as CASSFDRGVREQYF. The chain couples TRBV28 to TRBJ2-7; 8 positions match TRBD1. Losses at the gene ends were 3 bases for V and 6 bases for J; bases not matched to a gene: 7. The CDR3 has 14 amino acids. Germline CDR1 MDHEN, CDR2 SYDVKM.